This T cell receptor (beta chain) comes out of a study of blood T cell repertoires in COVID-19. TCRdb's copy holds only in-frame clones and misses some; the assay was immunoSEQ multiplex PCR. The repertoire holds around 200,000 clones, with about 88% as singletons. This CDR3 has 13 residues. Germline V gene sequence: CDR1 LNHDA, CDR2 SQIVND (reference sequence). V dropped 7 bases and J dropped 2 bases, with 11 bases sitting between them. The TCR sequence derives from a man aged 40-55 years with active or convalescent COVID-19. J is TRBJ1-1 and V is TRBV19; D is unclear. The specimen was peripheral blood. CDR3 sequence (DNA): TGTGCCAGTACAACGGTAGCAAACACTGAAGCTTTCTTT. Its translation is CASTTVANTEAFF.